The clone carrying this T cell receptor (beta chain) was counted a single time. Its antigen is undetermined. The sample is drawn from a study of OX40 agonist ivuxolimab in advanced cancers. Study conclusions and caveats: At doses 0.1 to 3.0 mg/kg, CD4+ and CD8+ clones expanded.

The sampling schedule covered blood at baseline, cycle 4 day 1, and cycle 7 day 1. This table comes from immunoSEQ multiplex PCR, and its TCRdb copy is limited to in-frame clones, with some not included. The top ten clones hold roughly 4.4% of a sample with roughly 60,000 clones, 65% to 85% of them seen once. The CDR3 covers 16 residues. Germline V gene sequence: CDR1 LNHDA, CDR2 SQIVND (reference sequence). V dropped 6 bases and J dropped 3; count of bases not matched to a gene: 11. The genes are TRBV19 and TRBJ2-1; 7 bases agree with TRBD2. This sample comprised CD4+ or CD8+ T cells sorted from blood, obtained in a trial of the OX40 agonist ivuxolimab. The sequence derives from an adult with an advanced solid tumor such as melanoma, head and neck, liver or kidney cancer. CDR3 sequence: CASRNTGAGFYNEQFF. The CDR3 nucleotides read TGTGCCAGTAGGAACACAGGAGCGGGGTTCTACAATGAGCAGTTCTTC. The full variable domain, with the rest looked up from reference TRBV19 and TRBJ2-1, is DGGITQSPKYLFRKEGQNVTLSCEQNLNHDAMYWYRQDPGQGLRLIYYSQIVNDFQKGDIAEGYSVSREKKESFPLTVTSAQKNPTAFYLCASRNTGAGFYNEQFFGPGTRLTVL.